This T cell receptor (beta chain) was recorded in a study of cytomegalovirus exposure and HLA in healthy donors. Study details: A subsequent analysis stated that the approximately 110 validation repertoires were run on the same platform as the approximately 700 first-cohort repertoires. Findings of the study overall: The finding came from a later analysis; first-cohort TCR clusters tended to co-occur in the roughly 110 validation repertoires.

Method: immunoSEQ multiplex PCR; TCRdb's copy keeps in-frame clones and lacks some. The sample includes 100,000 to 120,000 clones, roughly 90% seen only once; the top ten take 1.9%. This clone came up once. Its antigen remains unidentified. The sequence was collected from a woman aged 18-29 years in good health and CMV-seronegative. Sequenced input: PBMCs.

The CDR3 region has the DNA TGTGCCACCAGCAGGGATGGGACAGGCAGGGCTTTCTTT. Its translation is CATSRDGTGRAFF. The V and J genes are TRBV15 and TRBJ1-1; 8 bases are shared with TRBD1. This CDR3 region has 13 residues. V gave up 3 bases and J gave up 11 bases; unmatched junction bases: 8. The germline V gene encodes CDR1 LNHNV and CDR2 YYDKDF (reference sequence).